The clone carrying this TCR beta chain has a handful of counts. This record belongs to a study of CD8 T cells in ankylosing spondylitis. The J segment lost 9 bases and the V segment lost 6 bases, leaving 13 bases of the junction unmatched. This CDR3 contains 17 residues. Construction of TCR beta libraries was performed using quantitative 5'-RACE with molecular barcodes. MiXCR, applied by TCRdb to the 5' RACE reads, yields one record per CDR3 protein. Of some 150,000 distinct CDR3 sequences in the sample, roughly 11% were seen once. This sequence was found in a female donor with ankylosing spondylitis or in good health (not recorded which). Material: blood, either unsorted or a sorted T cell fraction (not recorded which). V gene TRBV12-3 or TRBV12-4 combines with J gene TRBJ2-1; TRBD2 matches 14 bases. The CDR3 loop is CASRRPSTSGGAREQFF. The CDR3 coding sequence is TGTGCCAGCAGGCGCCCCTCGACTAGCGGGGGGGCCCGTGAGCAGTTCTTC.